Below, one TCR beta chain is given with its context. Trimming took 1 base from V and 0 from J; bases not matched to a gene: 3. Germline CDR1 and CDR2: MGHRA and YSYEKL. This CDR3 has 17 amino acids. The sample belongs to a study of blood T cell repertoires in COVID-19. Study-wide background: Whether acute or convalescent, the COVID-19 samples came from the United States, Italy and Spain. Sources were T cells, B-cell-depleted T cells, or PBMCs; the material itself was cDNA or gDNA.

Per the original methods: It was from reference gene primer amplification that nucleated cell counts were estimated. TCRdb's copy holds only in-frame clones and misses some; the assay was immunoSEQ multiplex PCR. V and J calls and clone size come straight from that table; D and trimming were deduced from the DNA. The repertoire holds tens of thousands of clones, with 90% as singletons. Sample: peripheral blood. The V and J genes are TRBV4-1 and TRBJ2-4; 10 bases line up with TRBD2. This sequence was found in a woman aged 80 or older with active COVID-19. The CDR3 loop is CASSQGRLAGAKNIQYF. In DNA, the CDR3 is TGCGCCAGCAGCCAAGGGCGACTAGCGGGAGCCAAAAACATTCAGTACTTC.